The table lists the clone carrying this TCR beta chain with many counts. The CDR3 totals 15 residues. V lost 5 bases to trimming and J lost 8 bases, with 21 bases between them. The V gene's germline CDR1 is LGHDT and CDR2 YNNKEL (reference sequence). This sample was included in a study of T cells in Graves' hyperthyroidism and ophthalmopathy. Authors of the study amplified TCR beta CDR3 regions from RNA transcripts. A first-round RT-PCR of the TCR CDR3 used the HTBI primer set. One entry per CDR3 protein, called by TCRdb with MiXCR from the multiplex PCR reads. Found here are about 340,000 distinct CDR3 sequences, approximately 18% of them singletons; the top ten hold around 54%.

The origin of this receptor is a woman aged 45-65 years with Graves' hyperthyroidism. J is TRBJ1-2 and V is TRBV3-1; D unresolved. The material sequenced was blood. The CDR3 protein is CASSGEGGYGGGYTF. The CDR3 DNA reads TGTGCCAGCAGCGGGGAGGGCGGGTACGGAGGCGGCTACACCTTC.